This entry concerns a single TCR beta chain. Its binding antigen is unknown. Base qualities are not at hand, and no much larger clone is one base apart. The sample belongs to a study of blood T cell repertoires in COVID-19 (dated by TCRdb to about 2020). Regarding the complete study: The collaborator samples originated in the United States, Italy and Spain and spanned the acute and convalescent phases of COVID-19. Deeply sampled blood TCRbeta repertoires from subjects exposed to, actively infected with, or recovered from COVID-19 were included in the dataset. Samples came from the ongoing ImmuneRACE study (first 160 participants) plus 1,254 subjects from 6 global collaborators. Nearly every sample came with metadata listing a de-identified subject ID, COVID-19 status, age in years and sex. A freely available public database, intended as a resource for researchers studying the immune response to SARS-CoV-2, is where the repertoires were released. The prospective study material was composed of cDNA or gDNA derived from T cells, B-cell-depleted T cells, or PBMCs. Where available, HLA class I and class II types were taken from metadata supplied by the sample provider and were not determined by assay-based typing.

TCRbeta CDR3 regions were amplified from genomic DNA using the immunoSEQ Assay, a bias-controlled multiplex PCR. As for the authors' bioinformatics: Within the assay, amplification of reference gene primers was used to estimate how many nucleated cells each sample contained. To quantify the absolute abundance of each unique TCRbeta CDR3 rearrangement, sequence reads were collapsed and filtered. For each sample, productive Simpson clonality was calculated as the square root of Simpson's diversity index over productive rearrangements. Not all clones reach the TCRdb copy of this immuneACCESS table, which keeps in-frame sequences only. Checked studies attribute under half of the gap to unresolved V genes and leave the rest unexplained. The V and J calls and clone size were taken over from that table, and D and trimming were inferred from the DNA. The sample table shows around 130,000 clones, and about 86% are seen once. The ten largest clones add up to about 2.2% of the sample.

In the prospective study, participants were 18 to 89 years old, resided in about two dozen geographic areas of the United States, and were enrolled through a virtual design. To assign participants to cohorts, the prospective study relied on clinical history that participants themselves reported in a screening survey and a study questionnaire. Mobile phlebotomists in the prospective study collected whole blood, serum and a nasopharyngeal or oropharyngeal swab from every participant. Participants in the prospective study had the option to provide additional blood draws and questionnaires over a roughly two-month period. Blood samples from the prospective study were shipped frozen or at room temperature prior to DNA extraction. General study outcomes and caveats: How much clinical and demographic metadata was included differed by source and by participant, and the metadata was provided uncurated.

The origin of this receptor is a man aged 35 to 55 with acute COVID-19. Sequenced input: PBMCs or T cells enriched from blood (not recorded which).

The CDR3 here reads CASSFGDRGEKLFF. The DNA sequence follows: TGTGCCAGCAGTTTTGGGGACAGGGGCGAAAAACTGTTTTTT. Recombination joined TRBV28 with TRBJ1-4; 10 bases in the middle match TRBD1. There are 14 amino acids in the CDR3, from cysteine to phenylalanine inclusive. The kept DNA is CDR3 alone, 42 bases in frame from the first base. The V end gives up 3 bases and the J end 8 bases, leaving 3 bases in the junction not matched to a gene. CDR1 and CDR2 were assigned from the germline V gene as MDHEN and SYDVKM.